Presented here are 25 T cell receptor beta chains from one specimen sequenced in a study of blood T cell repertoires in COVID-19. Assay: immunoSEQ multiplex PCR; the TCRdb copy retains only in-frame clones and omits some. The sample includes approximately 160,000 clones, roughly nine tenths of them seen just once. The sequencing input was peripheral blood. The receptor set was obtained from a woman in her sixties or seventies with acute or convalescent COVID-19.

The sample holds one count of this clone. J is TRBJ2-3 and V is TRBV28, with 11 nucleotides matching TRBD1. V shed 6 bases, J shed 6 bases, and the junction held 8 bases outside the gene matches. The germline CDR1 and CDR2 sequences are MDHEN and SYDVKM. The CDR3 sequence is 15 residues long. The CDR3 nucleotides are TGTGCCAGCAGCCCAAGGACAGGGGGCTGGGATACGCAGTATTTT. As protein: CASSPRTGGWDTQYF.

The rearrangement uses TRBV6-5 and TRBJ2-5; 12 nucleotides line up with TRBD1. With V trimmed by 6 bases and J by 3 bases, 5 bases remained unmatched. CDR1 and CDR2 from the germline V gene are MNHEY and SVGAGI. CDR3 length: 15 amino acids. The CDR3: CASRGTGGGEETQYF. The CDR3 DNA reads TGTGCCAGCAGGGGGACAGGGGGCGGGGAAGAGACCCAGTACTTC.

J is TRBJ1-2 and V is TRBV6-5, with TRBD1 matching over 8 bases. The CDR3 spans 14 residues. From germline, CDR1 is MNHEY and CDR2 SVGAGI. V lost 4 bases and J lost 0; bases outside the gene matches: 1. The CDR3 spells CASSSTGANYGYTF. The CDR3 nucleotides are TGTGCCAGCAGTTCGACAGGGGCTAACTATGGCTACACCTTC.

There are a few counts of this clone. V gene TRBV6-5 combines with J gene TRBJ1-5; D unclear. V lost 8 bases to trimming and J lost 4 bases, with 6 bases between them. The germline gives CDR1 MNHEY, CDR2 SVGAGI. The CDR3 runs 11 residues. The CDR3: CASQSNQPQHF. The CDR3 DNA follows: TGTGCCAGCCAGTCGAATCAGCCCCAGCATTTT.

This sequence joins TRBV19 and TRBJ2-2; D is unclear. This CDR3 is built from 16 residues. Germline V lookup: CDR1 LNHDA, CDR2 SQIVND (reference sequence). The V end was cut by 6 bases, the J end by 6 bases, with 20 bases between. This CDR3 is CASSHRTPEFPGELFF. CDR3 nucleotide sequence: TGTGCCAGTAGCCACAGAACCCCCGAATTCCCCGGGGAGCTGTTTTTT.

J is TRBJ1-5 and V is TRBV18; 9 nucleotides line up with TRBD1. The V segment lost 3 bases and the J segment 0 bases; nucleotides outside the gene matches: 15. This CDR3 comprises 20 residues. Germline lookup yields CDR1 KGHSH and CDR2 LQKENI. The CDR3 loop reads CASSPSMVGTGFDSNQPQHF. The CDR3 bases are TGTGCCAGCTCACCTTCAATGGTCGGGACAGGGTTTGATAGCAATCAGCCCCAGCATTTT.

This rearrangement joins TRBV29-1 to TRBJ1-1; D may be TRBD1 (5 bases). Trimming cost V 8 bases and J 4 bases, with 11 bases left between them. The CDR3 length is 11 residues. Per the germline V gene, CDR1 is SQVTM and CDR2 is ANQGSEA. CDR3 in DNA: TGCAGCACCGGACAATTCACTGAAGCTTTCTTT. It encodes CSTGQFTEAFF.

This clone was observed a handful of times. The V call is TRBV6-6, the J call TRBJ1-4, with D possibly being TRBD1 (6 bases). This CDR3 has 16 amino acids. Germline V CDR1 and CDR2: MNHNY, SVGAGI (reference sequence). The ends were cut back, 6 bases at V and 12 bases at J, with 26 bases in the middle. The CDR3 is CASRTWSGASNDELFF. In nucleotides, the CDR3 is TGTGCCAGCAGGACCTGGTCAGGGGCTTCTAATGATGAACTGTTTTTT.

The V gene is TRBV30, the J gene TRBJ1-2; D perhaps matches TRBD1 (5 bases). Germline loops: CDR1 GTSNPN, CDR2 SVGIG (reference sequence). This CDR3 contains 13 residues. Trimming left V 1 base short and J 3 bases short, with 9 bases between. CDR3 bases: TGTGCCTGGAGTGGTACAGGCGACTATGGCTACACCTTC. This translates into CAWSGTGDYGYTF.

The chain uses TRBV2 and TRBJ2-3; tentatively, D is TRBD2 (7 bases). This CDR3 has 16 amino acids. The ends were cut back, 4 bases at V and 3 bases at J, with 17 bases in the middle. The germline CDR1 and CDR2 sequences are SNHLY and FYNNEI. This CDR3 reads CASSAMWGGPTDTQYF. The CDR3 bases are TGTGCCAGCAGTGCGATGTGGGGGGGGCCGACAGATACGCAGTATTTT.

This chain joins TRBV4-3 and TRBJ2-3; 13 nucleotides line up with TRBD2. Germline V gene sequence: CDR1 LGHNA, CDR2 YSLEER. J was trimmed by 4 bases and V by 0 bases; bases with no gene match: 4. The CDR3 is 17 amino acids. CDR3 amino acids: CASSQDLLAGGADTQYF. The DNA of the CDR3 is TGCGCCAGCAGCCAAGATCTACTAGCGGGAGGGGCAGATACGCAGTATTTT.

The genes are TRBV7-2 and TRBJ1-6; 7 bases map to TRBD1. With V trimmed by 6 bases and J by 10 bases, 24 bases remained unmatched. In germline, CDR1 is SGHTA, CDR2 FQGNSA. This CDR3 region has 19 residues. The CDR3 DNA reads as TGTGCCAGCAGATCAGGGAGGCCGAGACAGGGACGGGTTTGGTCACCCCTCCACTTT. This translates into CASRSGRPRQGRVWSPLHF.

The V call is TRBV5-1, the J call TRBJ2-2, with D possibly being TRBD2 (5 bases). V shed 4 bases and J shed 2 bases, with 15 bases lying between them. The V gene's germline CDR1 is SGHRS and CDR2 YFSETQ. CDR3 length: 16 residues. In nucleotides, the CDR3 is TGCGCCAGCAGCAATCTAGCCCGACAAAACACCGGGGAGCTGTTTTTT. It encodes CASSNLARQNTGELFF.

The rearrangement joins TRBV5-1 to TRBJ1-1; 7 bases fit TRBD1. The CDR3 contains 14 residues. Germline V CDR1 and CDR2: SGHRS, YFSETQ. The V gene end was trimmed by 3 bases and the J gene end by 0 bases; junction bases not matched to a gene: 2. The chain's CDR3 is CASSSDRMNTEAFF. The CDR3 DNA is TGCGCCAGCAGCTCGGACAGGATGAACACTGAAGCTTTCTTT.

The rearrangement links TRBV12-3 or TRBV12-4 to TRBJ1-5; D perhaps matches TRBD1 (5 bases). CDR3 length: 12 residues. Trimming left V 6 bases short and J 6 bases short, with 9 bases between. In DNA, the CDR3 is TGTGCCAGCAGCTCGGGGGGTCAGCCCCAGCATTTT. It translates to CASSSGGQPQHF.

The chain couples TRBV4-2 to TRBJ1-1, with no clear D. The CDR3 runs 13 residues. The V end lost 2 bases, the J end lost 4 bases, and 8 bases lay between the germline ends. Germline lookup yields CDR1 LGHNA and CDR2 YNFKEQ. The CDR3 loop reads CASSQYSGTEAFF. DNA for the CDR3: TGTGCCAGCAGCCAATACAGTGGCACTGAAGCTTTCTTT.

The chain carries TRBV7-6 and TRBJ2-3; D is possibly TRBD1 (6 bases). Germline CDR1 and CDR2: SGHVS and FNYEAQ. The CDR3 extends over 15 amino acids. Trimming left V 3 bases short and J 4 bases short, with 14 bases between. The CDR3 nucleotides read TGTGCCAGCAGCTTCACAAGGGGGTTCCCAGATACGCAGTATTTT. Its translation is CASSFTRGFPDTQYF.

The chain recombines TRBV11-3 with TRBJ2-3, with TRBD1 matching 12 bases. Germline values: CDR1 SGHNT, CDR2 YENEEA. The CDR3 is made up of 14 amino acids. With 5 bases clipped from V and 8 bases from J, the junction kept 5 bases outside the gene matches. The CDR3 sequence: CASSPGQGAGTQYF. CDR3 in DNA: TGTGCCAGCAGCCCGGGACAGGGGGCCGGTACGCAGTATTTT.

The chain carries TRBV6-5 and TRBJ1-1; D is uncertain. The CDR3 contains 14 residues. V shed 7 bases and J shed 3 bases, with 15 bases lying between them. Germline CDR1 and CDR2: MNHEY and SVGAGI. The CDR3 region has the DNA TGTGCCAGCACCCTGGGAGGAGGGTACACTGAAGCTTTCTTT. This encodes CASTLGGGYTEAFF.

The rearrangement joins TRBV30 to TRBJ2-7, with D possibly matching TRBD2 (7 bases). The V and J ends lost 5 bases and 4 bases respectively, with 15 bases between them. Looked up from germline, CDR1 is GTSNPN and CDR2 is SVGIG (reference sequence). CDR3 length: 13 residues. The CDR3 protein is CAWGTPGGYEQYF. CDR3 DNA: TGTGCCTGGGGGACACCGGGGGGTTACGAGCAGTACTTC.

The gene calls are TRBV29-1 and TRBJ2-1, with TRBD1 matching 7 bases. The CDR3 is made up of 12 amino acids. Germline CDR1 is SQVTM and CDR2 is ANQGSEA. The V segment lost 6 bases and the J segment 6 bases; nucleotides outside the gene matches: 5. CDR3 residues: CSVRQGFNEQFF. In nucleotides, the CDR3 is TGCAGCGTACGACAGGGTTTCAATGAGCAGTTCTTC.

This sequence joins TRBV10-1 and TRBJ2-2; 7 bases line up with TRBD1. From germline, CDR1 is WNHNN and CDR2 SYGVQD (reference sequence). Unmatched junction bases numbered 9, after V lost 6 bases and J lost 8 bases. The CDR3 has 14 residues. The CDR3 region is CASRNDRASGELFF. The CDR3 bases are TGCGCCAGCAGAAACGACAGGGCTTCAGGGGAGCTGTTTTTT.

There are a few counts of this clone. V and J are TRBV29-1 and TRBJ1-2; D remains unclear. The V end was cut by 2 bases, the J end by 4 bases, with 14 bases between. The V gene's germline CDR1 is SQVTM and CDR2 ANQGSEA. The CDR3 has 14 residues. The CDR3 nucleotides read TGCAGCGTTGAATCCAGCCGGGAGATCTATGGCTACACCTTC. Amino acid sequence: CSVESSREIYGYTF.

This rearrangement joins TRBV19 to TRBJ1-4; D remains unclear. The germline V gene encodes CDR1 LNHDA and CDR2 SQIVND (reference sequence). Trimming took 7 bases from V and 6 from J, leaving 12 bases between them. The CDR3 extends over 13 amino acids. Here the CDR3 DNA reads TGTGCCAGTAAGGTGACACCCGATGAAAAACTGTTTTTT. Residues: CASKVTPDEKLFF.

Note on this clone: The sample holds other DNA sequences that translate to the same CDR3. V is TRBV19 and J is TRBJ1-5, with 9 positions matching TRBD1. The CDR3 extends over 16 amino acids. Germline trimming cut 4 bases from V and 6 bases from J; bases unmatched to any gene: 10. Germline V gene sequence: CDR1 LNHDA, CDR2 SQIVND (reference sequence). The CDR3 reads CASSKGRTGAGQPQHF. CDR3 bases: TGTGCCAGTAGTAAAGGACGGACAGGGGCAGGTCAGCCCCAGCATTTT.